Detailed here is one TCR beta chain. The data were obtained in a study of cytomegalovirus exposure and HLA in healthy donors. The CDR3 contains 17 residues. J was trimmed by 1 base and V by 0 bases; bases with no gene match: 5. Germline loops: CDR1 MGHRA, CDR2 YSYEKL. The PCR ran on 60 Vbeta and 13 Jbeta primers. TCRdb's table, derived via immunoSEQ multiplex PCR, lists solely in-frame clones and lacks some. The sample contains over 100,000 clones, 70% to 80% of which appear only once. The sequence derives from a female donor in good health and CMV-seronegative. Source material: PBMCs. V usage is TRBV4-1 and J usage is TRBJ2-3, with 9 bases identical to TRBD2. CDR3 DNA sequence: TGCGCCAGCAGCCAAGATCTCCTAGCGGGACGCACAGATACGCAGTATTTT. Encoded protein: CASSQDLLAGRTDTQYF.